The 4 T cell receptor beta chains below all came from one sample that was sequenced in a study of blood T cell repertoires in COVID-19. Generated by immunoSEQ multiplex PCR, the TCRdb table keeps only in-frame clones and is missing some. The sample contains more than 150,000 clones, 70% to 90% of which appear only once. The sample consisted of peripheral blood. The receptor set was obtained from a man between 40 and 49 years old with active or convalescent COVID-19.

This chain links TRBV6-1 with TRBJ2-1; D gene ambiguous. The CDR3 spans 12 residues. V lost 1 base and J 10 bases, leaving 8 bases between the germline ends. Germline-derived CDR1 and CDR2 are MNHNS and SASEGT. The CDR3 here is CASSEGDSEQFF. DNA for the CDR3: TGTGCCAGCAGTGAAGGAGACTCAGAGCAGTTCTTC.

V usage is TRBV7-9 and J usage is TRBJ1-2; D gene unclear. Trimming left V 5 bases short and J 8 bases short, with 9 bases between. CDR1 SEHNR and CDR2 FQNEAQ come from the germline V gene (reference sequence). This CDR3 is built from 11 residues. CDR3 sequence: CASSNAGGYTF. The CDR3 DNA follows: TGTGCCAGCAGCAACGCGGGGGGCTACACCTTC. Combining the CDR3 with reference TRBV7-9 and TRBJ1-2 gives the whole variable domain DTGVSQNPRHKITKRGQNVTFRCDPISEHNRLYWYRQTLGQGPEFLTYFQNEAQLEKSRLLSDRFSAERPKGSFSTLEIQRTEQGDSAMYLCASSNAGGYTFGSGTRLTVV.

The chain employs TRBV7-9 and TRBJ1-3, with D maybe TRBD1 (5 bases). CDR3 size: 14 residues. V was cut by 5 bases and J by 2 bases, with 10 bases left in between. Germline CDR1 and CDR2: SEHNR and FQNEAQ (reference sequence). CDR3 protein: CASSTRRAGNTIYF. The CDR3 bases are TGTGCCAGCAGCACCCGCAGGGCTGGAAACACCATATATTTT.

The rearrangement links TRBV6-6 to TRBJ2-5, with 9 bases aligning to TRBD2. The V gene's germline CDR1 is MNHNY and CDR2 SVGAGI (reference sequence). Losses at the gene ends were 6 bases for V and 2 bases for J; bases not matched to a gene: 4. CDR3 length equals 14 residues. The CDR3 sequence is CASRRAGGQETQYF. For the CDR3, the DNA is TGTGCCAGCAGACGAGCGGGGGGACAAGAGACCCAGTACTTC.